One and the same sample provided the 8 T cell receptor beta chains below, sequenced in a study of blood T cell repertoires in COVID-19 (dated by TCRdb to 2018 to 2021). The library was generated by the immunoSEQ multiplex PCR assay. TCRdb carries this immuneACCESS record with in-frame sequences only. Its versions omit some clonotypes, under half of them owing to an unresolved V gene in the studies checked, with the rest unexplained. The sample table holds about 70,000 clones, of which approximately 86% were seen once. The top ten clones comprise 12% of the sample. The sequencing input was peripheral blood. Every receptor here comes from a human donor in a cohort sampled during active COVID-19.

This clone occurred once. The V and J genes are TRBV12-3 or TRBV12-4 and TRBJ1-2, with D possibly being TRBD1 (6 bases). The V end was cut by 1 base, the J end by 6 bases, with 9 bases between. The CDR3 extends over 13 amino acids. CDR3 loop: CASSLEGGDGYTF. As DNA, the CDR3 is TGTGCCAGCAGTTTAGAAGGGGGGGATGGCTACACCTTC.

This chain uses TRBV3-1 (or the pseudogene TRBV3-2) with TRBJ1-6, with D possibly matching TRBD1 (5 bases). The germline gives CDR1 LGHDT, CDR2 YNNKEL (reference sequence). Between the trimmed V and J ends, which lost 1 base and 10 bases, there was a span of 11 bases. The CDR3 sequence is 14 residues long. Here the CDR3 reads CASSQGPGFSPLHF. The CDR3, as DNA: TGTGCCAGCAGCCAAGGCCCAGGGTTCTCACCCCTCCACTTT.

CDR3 loop: CAWSVPGAGANVLTF. CDR3 bases: TGTGCCTGGAGTGTTCCAGGGGCTGGGGCCAACGTCCTGACTTTC. The chain recombines TRBV30 with TRBJ2-6; D is perhaps TRBD1 (6 bases). V gave up 0 bases and J gave up 2 bases, with 8 bases separating them. This CDR3 comprises 15 residues. Germline lookup yields CDR1 GTSNPN and CDR2 SVGIG (reference sequence).

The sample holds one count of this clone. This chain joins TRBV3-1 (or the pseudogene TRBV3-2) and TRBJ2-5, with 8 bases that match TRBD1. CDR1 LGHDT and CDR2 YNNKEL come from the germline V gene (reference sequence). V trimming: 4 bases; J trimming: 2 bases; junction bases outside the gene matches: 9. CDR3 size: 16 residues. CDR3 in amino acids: CASSPSIGQGQETQYF. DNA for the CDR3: TGTGCCAGCAGCCCCTCAATTGGACAGGGACAAGAGACCCAGTACTTC.

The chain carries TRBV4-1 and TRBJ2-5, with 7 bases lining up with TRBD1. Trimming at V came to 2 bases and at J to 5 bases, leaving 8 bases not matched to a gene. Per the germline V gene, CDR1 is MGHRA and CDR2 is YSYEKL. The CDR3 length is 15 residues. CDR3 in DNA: TGCGCCAGCAGCCAACAGGGACAGAGCTCGGAGACCCAGTACTTC. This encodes CASSQQGQSSETQYF.

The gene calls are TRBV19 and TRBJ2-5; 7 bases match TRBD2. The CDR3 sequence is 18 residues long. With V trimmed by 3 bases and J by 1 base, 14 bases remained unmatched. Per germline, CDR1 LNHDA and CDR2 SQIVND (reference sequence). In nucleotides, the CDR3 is TGTGCCAGTAGTATCTACCCCCCGGGGGGATTCAGCCAAGAGACCCAGTACTTC. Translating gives CASSIYPPGGFSQETQYF.

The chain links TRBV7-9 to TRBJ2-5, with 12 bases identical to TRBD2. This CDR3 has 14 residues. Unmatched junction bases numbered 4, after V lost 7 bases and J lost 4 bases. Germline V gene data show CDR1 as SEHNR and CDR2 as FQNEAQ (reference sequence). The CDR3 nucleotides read TGTGCCAGCACCAAACTAGCGGGGGGAGAGACCCAGTACTTC. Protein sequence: CASTKLAGGETQYF.

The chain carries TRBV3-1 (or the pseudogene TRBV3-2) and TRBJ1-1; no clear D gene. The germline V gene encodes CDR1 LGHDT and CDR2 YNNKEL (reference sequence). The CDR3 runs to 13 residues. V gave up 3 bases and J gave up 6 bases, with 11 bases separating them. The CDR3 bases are TGTGCCAGCAGCCAGGGAGAGAGGTCTGAAGCTTTCTTT. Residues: CASSQGERSEAFF.